This T cell receptor (beta chain) was recovered during a study of cytomegalovirus exposure and HLA in healthy donors. Healthy bone marrow donors made up the cohort. The study ran its PCR with 60 Vbeta and 13 Jbeta primers. This table comes from immunoSEQ multiplex PCR, and its TCRdb copy is limited to in-frame clones, with some not included. The sample yields tens of thousands of clones, approximately 80% seen once. This clone was seen a few times. As yet, its antigen is unknown. Study results and caveats: One cluster of highly shared sequence variants probably arose as a sequencing artifact. In vitro data verified three CMV-associated chains as specific for CMV antigens. Sequences of the TCR beta chain were said to predict the HLA-A and HLA-B alleles of most subjects accurately.

Germline lookup yields CDR1 SGHRS and CDR2 YFSETQ. Between the trimmed V and J ends, which lost 2 bases and 4 bases, there was a span of 9 bases. There are 13 residues in the CDR3. This sequence was found in a young man in good health and CMV-seronegative. The sample taken for sequencing was PBMCs. The chain links TRBV5-1 to TRBJ1-1; TRBD1 might be the D (6 bases). CDR3 coding DNA: TGCGCCAGCAGCTTACAGGGTTTCACTGAAGCTTTCTTT. Translated, it gives CASSLQGFTEAFF.